This T cell receptor (beta chain) was recovered during a study of T cell repertoires and HLA-DP antigens. The overall study: CD4+ T cells were cocultured with HeLa cells expressing HLA-DP.

Germline loops: CDR1 PRHDT, CDR2 FYEKMQ (reference sequence). V shed 8 bases, J shed 7 bases, and the junction held 8 bases outside the gene matches. This CDR3 region has 14 residues. Repertoires were generated with immunoSEQ multiplex PCR, while TCRdb's copy carries only in-frame clones and drops some. Among around 2,200 clones listed, approximately 80% were seen once. CD4+ cells expanded for 15 days were restimulated about 24 h with allogeneic-DPB1 HeLa cells. Retrovirally transduced HeLa cells with HLA-DPA1/DPB1, HLA-DM, invariant chain and CD80 served as stimulators. Sample: CD137- CD4+ T cells from cultured PBMCs. This chain joins TRBV13 and TRBJ2-2; 9 positions agree with TRBD2. The sequence was obtained from a woman younger than 35 in good health and CMV-seronegative. CDR3 amino acids: CASPSGRSNGELFF. The CDR3, as DNA: TGTGCCAGCCCAAGCGGGAGGTCGAACGGGGAGCTGTTTTTT.